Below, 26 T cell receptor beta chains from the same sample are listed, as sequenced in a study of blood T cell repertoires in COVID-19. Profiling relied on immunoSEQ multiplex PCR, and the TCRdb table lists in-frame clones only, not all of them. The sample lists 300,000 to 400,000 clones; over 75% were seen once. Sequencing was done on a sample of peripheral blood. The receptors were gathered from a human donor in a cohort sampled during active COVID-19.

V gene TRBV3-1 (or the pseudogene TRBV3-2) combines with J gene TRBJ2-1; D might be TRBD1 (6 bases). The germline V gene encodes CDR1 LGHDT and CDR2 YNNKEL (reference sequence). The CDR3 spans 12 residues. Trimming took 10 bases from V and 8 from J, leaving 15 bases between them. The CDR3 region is CATATGFDEQFF. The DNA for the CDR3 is TGTGCCACCGCAACAGGGTTCGATGAGCAGTTCTTC.

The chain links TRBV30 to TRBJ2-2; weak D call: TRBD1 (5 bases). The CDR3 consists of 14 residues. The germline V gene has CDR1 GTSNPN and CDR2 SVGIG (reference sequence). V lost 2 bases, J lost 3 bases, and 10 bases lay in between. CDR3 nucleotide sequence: TGTGCCTGGAGTCAGGGTCTGGACACCGGGGAGCTGTTTTTT. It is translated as CAWSQGLDTGELFF.

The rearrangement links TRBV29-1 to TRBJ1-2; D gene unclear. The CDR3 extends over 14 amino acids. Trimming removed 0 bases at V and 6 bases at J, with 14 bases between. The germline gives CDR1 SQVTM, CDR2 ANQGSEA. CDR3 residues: CSVEDLRSWDGYTF. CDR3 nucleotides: TGCAGCGTTGAAGATCTTAGGAGCTGGGATGGCTACACCTTC. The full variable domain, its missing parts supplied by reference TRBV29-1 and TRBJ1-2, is SAVISQKPSRDICQRGTSLTIQCQVDSQVTMMFWYRQQPGQSLTLIATANQGSEATYESGFVIDKFPISRPNLTFSTLTVSNMSPEDSSIYLCSVEDLRSWDGYTFGSGTRLTVV.

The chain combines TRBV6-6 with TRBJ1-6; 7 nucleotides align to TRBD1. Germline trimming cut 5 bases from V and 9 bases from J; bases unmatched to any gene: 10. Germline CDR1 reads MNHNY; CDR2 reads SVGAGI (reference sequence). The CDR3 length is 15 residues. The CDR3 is CASSKTSTGTSPLHF. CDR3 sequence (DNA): TGTGCCAGCAGTAAAACTTCGACAGGGACTTCACCCCTCCACTTT.

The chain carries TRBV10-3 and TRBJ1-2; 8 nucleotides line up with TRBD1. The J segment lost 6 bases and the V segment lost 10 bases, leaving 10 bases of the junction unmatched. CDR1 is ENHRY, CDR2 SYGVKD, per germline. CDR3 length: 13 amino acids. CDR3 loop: CATQFSTGDGYTF. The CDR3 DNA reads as TGTGCCACCCAATTTTCGACAGGGGATGGCTACACCTTC.

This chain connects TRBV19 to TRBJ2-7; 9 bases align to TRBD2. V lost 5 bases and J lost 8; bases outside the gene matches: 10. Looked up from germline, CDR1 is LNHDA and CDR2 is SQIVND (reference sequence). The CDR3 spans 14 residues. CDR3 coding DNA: TGTGCCAGTAGTGCGGCGGGGGGGTACGGTAAGCAGTACTTC. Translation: CASSAAGGYGKQYF.

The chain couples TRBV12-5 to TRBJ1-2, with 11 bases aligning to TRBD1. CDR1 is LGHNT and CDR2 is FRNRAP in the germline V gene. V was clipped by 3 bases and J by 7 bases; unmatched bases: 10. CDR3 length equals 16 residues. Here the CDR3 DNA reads TGTGCTAGTGGTTTTCTGCCGGGGACAGGGGGGCCTGGCTACACCTTC. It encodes CASGFLPGTGGPGYTF.

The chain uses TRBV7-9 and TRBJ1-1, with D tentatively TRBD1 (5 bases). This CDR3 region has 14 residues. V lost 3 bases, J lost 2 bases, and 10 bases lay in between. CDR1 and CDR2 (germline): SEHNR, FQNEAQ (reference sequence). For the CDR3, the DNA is TGTGCCAGCAGCTTGGGAGGGGTAAACACTGAAGCTTTCTTT. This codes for CASSLGGVNTEAFF.

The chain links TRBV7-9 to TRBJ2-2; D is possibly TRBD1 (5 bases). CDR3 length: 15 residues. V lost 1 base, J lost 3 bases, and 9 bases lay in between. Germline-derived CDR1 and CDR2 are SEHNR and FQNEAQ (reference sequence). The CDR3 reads CASSLGRAHTGELFF. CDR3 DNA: TGTGCCAGCAGCTTAGGCAGGGCCCACACCGGGGAGCTGTTTTTT.

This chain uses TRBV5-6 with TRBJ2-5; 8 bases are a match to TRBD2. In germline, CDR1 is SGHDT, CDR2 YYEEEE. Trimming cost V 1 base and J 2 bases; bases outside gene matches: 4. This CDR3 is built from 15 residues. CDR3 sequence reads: CASSLSGGVQETQYF. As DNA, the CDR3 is TGTGCCAGCAGCTTGAGCGGGGGAGTTCAAGAGACCCAGTACTTC. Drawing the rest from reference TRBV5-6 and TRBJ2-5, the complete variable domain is DAGVTQSPTHLIKTRGQQVTLRCSPKSGHDTVSWYQQALGQGPQFIFQYYEEEERQRGNFPDRFSGHQFPNYSSELNVNALLLGDSALYLCASSLSGGVQETQYFGPGTRLLVL.

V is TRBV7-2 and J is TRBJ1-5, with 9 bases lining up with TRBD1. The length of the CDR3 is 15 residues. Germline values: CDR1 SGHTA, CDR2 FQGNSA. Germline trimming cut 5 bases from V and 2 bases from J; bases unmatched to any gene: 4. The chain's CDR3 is CASSLDRGGNQPQHF. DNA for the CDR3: TGTGCCAGCAGCCTAGACAGGGGGGGCAATCAGCCCCAGCATTTT.

As DNA, the CDR3 is TGTGCCAGCTCACCACCGCTCAGGAACTCTGGAAACACCATATATTTT. This codes for CASSPPLRNSGNTIYF. V usage is TRBV18 and J usage is TRBJ1-3; D remains ambiguous. V dropped 0 bases and J dropped 0 bases, with 9 bases sitting between them. The length of the CDR3 is 16 residues. The germline CDR1 and CDR2 sequences are KGHSH and LQKENI.

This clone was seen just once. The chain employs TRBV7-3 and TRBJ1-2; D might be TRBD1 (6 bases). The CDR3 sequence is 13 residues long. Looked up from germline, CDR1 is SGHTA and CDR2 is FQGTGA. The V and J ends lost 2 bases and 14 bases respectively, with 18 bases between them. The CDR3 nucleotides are TGTGCCAGCAGCTTATTCAGGGGAGAATTGTGGACCTTC. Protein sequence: CASSLFRGELWTF.

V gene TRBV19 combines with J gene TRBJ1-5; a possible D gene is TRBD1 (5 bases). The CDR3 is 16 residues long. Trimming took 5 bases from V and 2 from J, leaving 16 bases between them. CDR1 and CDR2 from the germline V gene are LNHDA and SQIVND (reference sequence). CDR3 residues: CASSLRQLGGNQPQHF. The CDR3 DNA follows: TGTGCCAGTAGTCTCCGACAGTTAGGGGGCAATCAGCCCCAGCATTTT. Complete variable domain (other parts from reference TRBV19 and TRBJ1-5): DGGITQSPKYLFRKEGQNVTLSCEQNLNHDAMYWYRQDPGQGLRLIYYSQIVNDFQKGDIAEGYSVSREKKESFPLTVTSAQKNPTAFYLCASSLRQLGGNQPQHFGDGTRLSIL.

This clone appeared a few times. CDR3 amino acids: CASSELADNTDTQYF. The CDR3 DNA reads TGCGCCAGCAGTGAACTAGCGGATAACACAGATACGCAGTATTTT. The rearrangement joins TRBV10-1 to TRBJ2-3, with 8 nucleotides matching TRBD2. CDR1 and CDR2 from the germline V gene are WNHNN and SYGVQD (reference sequence). This CDR3 has 15 amino acids. With 3 bases clipped from V and 2 bases from J, the junction kept 4 bases outside the gene matches.

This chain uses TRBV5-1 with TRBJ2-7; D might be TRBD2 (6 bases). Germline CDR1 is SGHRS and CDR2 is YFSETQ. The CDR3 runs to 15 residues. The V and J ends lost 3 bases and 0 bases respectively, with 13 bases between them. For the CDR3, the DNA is TGCGCCAGCAGCTCTATAATGGGGGGCTCCTACGAGCAGTACTTC. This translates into CASSSIMGGSYEQYF. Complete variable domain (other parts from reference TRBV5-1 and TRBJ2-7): KAGVTQTPRYLIKTRGQQVTLSCSPISGHRSVSWYQQTPGQGLQFLFEYFSETQRNKGNFPGRFSGRQFSNSRSEMNVSTLELGDSALYLCASSSIMGGSYEQYFGPGTRLTVT.

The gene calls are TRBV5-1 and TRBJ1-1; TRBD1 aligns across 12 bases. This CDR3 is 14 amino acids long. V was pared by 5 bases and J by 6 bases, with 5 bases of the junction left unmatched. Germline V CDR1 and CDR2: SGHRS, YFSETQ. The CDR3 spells CASSMGQGAPEAFF. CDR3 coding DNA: TGCGCCAGCAGTATGGGACAGGGGGCCCCTGAAGCTTTCTTT.

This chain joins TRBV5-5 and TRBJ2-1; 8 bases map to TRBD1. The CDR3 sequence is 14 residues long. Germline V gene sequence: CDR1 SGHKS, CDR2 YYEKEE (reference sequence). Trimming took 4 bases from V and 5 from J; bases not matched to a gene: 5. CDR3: CASSLLTGDNEQFF. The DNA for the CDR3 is TGTGCCAGCAGCCTACTGACAGGGGACAATGAGCAGTTCTTC.

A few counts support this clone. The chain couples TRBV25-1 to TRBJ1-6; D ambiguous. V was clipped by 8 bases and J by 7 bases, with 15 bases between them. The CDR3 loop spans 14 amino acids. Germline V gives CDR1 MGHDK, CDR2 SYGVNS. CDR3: CASRYEGANSPLHF. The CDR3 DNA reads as TGTGCCAGCCGTTACGAGGGAGCGAATTCACCCCTCCACTTT.

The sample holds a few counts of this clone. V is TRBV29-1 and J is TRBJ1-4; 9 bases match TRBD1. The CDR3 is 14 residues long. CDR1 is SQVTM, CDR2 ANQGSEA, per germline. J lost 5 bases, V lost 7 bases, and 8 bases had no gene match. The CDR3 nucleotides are TGCAGCGCTAGAGAGGGGACAGGGAATGAAAAACTGTTTTTT. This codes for CSAREGTGNEKLFF.

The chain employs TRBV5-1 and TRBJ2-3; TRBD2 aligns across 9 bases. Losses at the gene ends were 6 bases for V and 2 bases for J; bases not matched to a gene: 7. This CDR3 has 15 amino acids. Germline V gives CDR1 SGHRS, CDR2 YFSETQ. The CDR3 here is CASKKGGGDTDTQYF. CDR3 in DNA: TGCGCCAGCAAGAAGGGCGGGGGGGACACAGATACGCAGTATTTT.

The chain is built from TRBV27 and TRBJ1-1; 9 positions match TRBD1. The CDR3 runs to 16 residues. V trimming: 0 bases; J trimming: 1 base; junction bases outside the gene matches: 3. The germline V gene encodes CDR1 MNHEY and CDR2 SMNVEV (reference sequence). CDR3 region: CASSLSQGAGNTEAFF. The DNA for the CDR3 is TGTGCCAGCAGTTTATCACAGGGGGCGGGGAACACTGAAGCTTTCTTT.

CDR3 bases: TGTGCCAGCAGCTTGGCCTCAGAGACAGGGTTTTCACCCCTCCACTTT. Its translation is CASSLASETGFSPLHF. The J gene is TRBJ1-6, the V gene TRBV5-5; 7 bases fit TRBD1. The CDR3 totals 16 residues. With 0 bases clipped from V and 9 bases from J, the junction kept 9 bases outside the gene matches. The germline gives CDR1 SGHKS, CDR2 YYEKEE (reference sequence). The full variable domain, completed using reference TRBV5-5 and TRBJ1-6, is DAGVTQSPTHLIKTRGQQVTLRCSPISGHKSVSWYQQVLGQGPQFIFQYYEKEERGRGNFPDRFSARQFPNYSSELNVNALLLGDSALYLCASSLASETGFSPLHFGNGTRLTVT.

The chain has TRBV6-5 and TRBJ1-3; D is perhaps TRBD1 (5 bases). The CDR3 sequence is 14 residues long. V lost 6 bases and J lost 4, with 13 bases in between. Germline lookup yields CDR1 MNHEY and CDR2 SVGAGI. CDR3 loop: CASRRGREGNTIYF. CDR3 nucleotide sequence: TGTGCCAGCAGAAGGGGCAGAGAAGGAAACACCATATATTTT.

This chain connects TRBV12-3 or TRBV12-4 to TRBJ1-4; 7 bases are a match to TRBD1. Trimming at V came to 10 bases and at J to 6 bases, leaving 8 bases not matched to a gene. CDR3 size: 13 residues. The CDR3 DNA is TGTGCCACCGCAAGGGGGCGCGATGAAAAACTGTTTTTT. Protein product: CATARGRDEKLFF.

The CDR3 DNA follows: TGTGCCAGCAGCCTTAGGACAGAAAGCTATGGCTACACCTTC. Protein sequence: CASSLRTESYGYTF. The chain links TRBV3-1 (or the pseudogene TRBV3-2) to TRBJ1-2, with D perhaps matching TRBD1 (6 bases). Germline-derived CDR1 and CDR2 are LGHDT and YNNKEL (reference sequence). Trimming removed 4 bases at V and 4 bases at J, with 13 bases between. The CDR3 has 14 amino acids.